This T cell receptor (beta chain) comes out of a study of T-cell reconstitution after alpha-beta-depleted transplantation in children. Trimming cost V 4 bases and J 2 bases, with 11 bases left between them. Germline V gene data show CDR1 as LGHDT and CDR2 as YNNKEL (reference sequence). This CDR3 has 14 residues. The authors prepared the TCRbeta library with unique molecular identifiers. TCRdb re-analysed the PCR reads in MiXCR, keeping a single row per CDR3 protein. The repertoire holds approximately 210,000 distinct CDR3 sequences, approximately 17% seen once, with 43% in the top ten. V and J are TRBV3-1 and TRBJ2-5; D is unclear. The sample in question was PBMCs, mostly from graft donor cells, obtained 360 days after TCRalphabeta/CD19-depleted stem cell transplant. The receptor's source is a male patient between 2 and 9 years old who had a stem cell transplant for acute lymphoblastic leukemia, so the T cells may come from the graft donor. The CDR3 region has the DNA TGTGCCAGCAGCCTTTTGTCTGCTCAAGAGACCCAGTACTTC. It specifies CASSLLSAQETQYF.